The 26 T cell receptor beta chains given below trace back to one sample, sequenced in a study of T cells expressing NK-cell markers. TCRdb reprocessed the 5' RACE reads, keeping one entry per CDR3 protein, no DNA. The sample holds 150,000 to 180,000 distinct CDR3 sequences. The sequencing sample was made of blood T cells: a sorted CD56 or NKG2C T cell subset, CD4+ or CD8+ T cells, or bulk PBMC T cells (not recorded which). These receptors came from a woman between 50 and 59 years old in good health.

V gene TRBV24-1 combines with J gene TRBJ2-3; TCRdb returns TRBD2, unconfirmable since there is no DNA. The CDR3 is made up of 18 amino acids. CDR1 and CDR2 from the germline V gene are KGHDR and SFDVKD. The CDR3 loop is CATSDSWGSDPSTDTQYF.

The CDR3: CATSAGSYYEQYF. The chain recombines TRBV24-1 with TRBJ2-7; TCRdb calls TRBD2, which cannot be checked without DNA. The length of the CDR3 is 13 residues. Germline values: CDR1 KGHDR, CDR2 SFDVKD.

The V and J genes are TRBV12-3 or TRBV12-4 and TRBJ2-3. The CDR3 has 12 residues. The CDR3 spells CASSPSTDTQYF.

This CDR3 is CASSQQTETGPNYGYTF. This chain uses TRBV14 with TRBJ1-2. This CDR3 is built from 17 residues. Germline CDR1 SGHDN, CDR2 FVKESK.

The chain uses TRBV28 and TRBJ2-1; checking the TCRdb D call of TRBD2 is not possible without DNA. Germline lookup yields CDR1 MDHEN and CDR2 SYDVKM. This CDR3 spans 15 amino acids. The CDR3 region is CASSLSLARYNEQFF.

The CDR3 loop is CSAFVAGGPDDEQFF. The chain has TRBV20-1 and TRBJ2-1; the D gene TCRdb calls, TRBD2, cannot be checked with no DNA. CDR1 is DFQATT, CDR2 SNEGSKA, per germline (reference sequence). There are 15 residues in the CDR3.

The chain combines TRBV10-3 with TRBJ2-1. The CDR3 is 15 residues long. Per germline, CDR1 ENHRY and CDR2 SYGVKD. CDR3 protein: CAITEGRISYNEQFF.

The chain links TRBV5-5 to TRBJ2-1. The CDR3 contains 16 residues. Germline lookup yields CDR1 SGHKS and CDR2 YYEKEE (reference sequence). CDR3 sequence reads: CASSLSVSGLDNEQFF.

This rearrangement joins TRBV12-3 or TRBV12-4 to TRBJ2-1; TCRdb's assignment of TRBD1 cannot be checked, as there is no DNA. This CDR3 is 15 amino acids long. CDR3 residues: CASEAPGTGYNEQFF.

The CDR3 here is CASSLLSRKYEQYF. This chain connects TRBV7-9 to TRBJ2-7. The CDR3 covers 14 residues. Germline values: CDR1 SEHNR, CDR2 FQNEAQ (reference sequence).

The V call is TRBV9, the J call TRBJ2-5; the TCRdb D gene call, TRBD2, has no DNA to confirm it. The CDR3 has 13 residues. Germline V lookup: CDR1 SGDLS, CDR2 YYNGEE. CDR3 region: CASSVDPAGTQYF.

This chain uses TRBV20-1 with TRBJ1-4. CDR3 length: 14 amino acids. Germline CDR1 is DFQATT and CDR2 is SNEGSKA (reference sequence). The chain's CDR3 is CSAREPATNEKLFF.

This chain links TRBV12-3 or TRBV12-4 with TRBJ2-7; TCRdb's D call, TRBD1, is unchecked because there is no DNA. There are 16 residues in the CDR3. The CDR3 here is CASSSGTGGALYEQYF.

The V gene is TRBV5-1, the J gene TRBJ2-5; TCRdb picks TRBD2, but there is no DNA to check that call. CDR3 length: 14 residues. Looked up from germline, CDR1 is SGHRS and CDR2 is YFSETQ. CDR3 amino acids: CASSRGLTEETQYF.

The genes are TRBV11-2 and TRBJ2-3; as DNA is missing, the TRBD1 call by TCRdb cannot be tested. CDR3 size: 15 residues. Germline V gives CDR1 SGHAT, CDR2 FQNNGV. The CDR3 protein is CASSSGQGIADTQYF.

The chain is built from TRBV29-1 and TRBJ2-1; TCRdb's D call, TRBD2, is unchecked because there is no DNA. This CDR3 comprises 13 residues. The germline V gene encodes CDR1 SQVTM and CDR2 ANQGSEA. The CDR3 region is CSVEEGPYNEQFF.

The rearrangement joins TRBV10-3 to TRBJ1-1. The CDR3 is 15 residues long. Germline V gives CDR1 ENHRY, CDR2 SYGVKD. The CDR3 sequence is CAISDHWEGNTEAFF.

The V and J genes are TRBV6-6 and TRBJ2-7. The CDR3 extends over 15 amino acids. The germline V gene encodes CDR1 MNHNY and CDR2 SVGAGI (reference sequence). The CDR3 is CASSSLRGPTYEQYF.

The rearrangement joins TRBV27 to TRBJ2-3; TCRdb designates TRBD2, a call that cannot be tested without DNA. The CDR3 runs to 11 residues. The germline V gene encodes CDR1 MNHEY and CDR2 SMNVEV (reference sequence). CDR3 loop: CASWAGDTQYF.

The CDR3 sequence: CSVEEGLSVEAFF. V gene TRBV29-1 combines with J gene TRBJ1-1. The germline CDR1 and CDR2 sequences are SQVTM and ANQGSEA. The CDR3 is made up of 13 amino acids.

The rearrangement joins TRBV7-9 to TRBJ2-3; TCRdb's D call of TRBD1 is untestable without DNA. The germline CDR1 and CDR2 sequences are SEHNR and FQNEAQ (reference sequence). The CDR3 extends over 14 amino acids. The CDR3 loop is CASRQKQGSDTQYF.

V gene TRBV6-5 combines with J gene TRBJ2-3; TCRdb gives TRBD1 as the D gene, but with no DNA this cannot be confirmed. Germline V gene lookup returns CDR1 MNHEY and CDR2 SVGAGI. This CDR3 is 15 amino acids long. The CDR3: CASSTGQFGTDTQYF.

The CDR3 spells CASSFGSAVTNGELFF. V usage is TRBV12-3 or TRBV12-4 and J usage is TRBJ2-2; absent DNA, TCRdb's TRBD2 call cannot be checked. The CDR3 runs to 16 residues.

V gene TRBV2 combines with J gene TRBJ2-7. The germline CDR1 and CDR2 sequences are SNHLY and FYNNEI. The length of the CDR3 is 11 residues. The CDR3 spells CASSAVGEQYF. The complete variable domain, with remaining parts taken from reference TRBV2 and TRBJ2-7, reads EPEVTQTPSHQVTQMGQEVILRCVPISNHLYFYWYRQILGQKVEFLVSFYNNEISEKSEIFDDQFSVERPDGSNFTLKIRSTKLEDSAMYFCASSAVGEQYFGPGTRLTVT.

V gene TRBV4-1 combines with J gene TRBJ2-2; the D call from TCRdb, TRBD1, cannot be confirmed without DNA. Germline assignment: CDR1 MGHRA and CDR2 YSYEKL. This CDR3 has 14 amino acids. The CDR3 protein is CASSSGNSGGELFF.

The chain has TRBV24-1 and TRBJ2-2. Germline lookup yields CDR1 KGHDR and CDR2 SFDVKD. This CDR3 comprises 12 residues. The CDR3 here is CATSDRTGELFF.